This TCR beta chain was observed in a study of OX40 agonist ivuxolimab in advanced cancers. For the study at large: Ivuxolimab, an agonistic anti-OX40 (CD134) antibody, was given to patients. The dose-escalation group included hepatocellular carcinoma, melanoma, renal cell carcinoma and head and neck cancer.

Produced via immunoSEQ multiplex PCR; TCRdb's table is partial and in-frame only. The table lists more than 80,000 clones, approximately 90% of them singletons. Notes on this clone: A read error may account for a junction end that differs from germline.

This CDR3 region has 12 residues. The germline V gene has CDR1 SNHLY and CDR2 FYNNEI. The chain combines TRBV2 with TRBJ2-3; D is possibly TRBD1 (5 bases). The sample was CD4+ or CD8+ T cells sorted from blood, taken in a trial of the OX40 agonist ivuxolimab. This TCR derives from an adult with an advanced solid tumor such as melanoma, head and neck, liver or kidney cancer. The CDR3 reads CAGRDSTDTQYF. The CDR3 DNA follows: TGTGCCGGCAGGGATTCGACAGATACGCAGTATTTT.